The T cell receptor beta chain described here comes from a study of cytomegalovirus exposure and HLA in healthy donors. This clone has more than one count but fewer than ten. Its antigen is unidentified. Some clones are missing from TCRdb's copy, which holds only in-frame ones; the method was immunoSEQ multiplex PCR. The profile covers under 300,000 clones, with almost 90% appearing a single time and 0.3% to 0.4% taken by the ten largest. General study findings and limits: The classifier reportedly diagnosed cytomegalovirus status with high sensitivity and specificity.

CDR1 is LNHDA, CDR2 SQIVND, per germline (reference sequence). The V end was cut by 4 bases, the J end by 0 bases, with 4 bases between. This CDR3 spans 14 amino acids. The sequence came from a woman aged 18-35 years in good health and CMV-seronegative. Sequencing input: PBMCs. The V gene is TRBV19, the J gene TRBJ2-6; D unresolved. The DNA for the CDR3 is TGTGCCAGTAGTAGTCACTCTGGGGCCAACGTCCTGACTTTC. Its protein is CASSSHSGANVLTF.